A selection of T cell receptor beta chains follows, all from one sample in a study of T cells after somatic rescue of genetic block. Generated by immunoSEQ multiplex PCR, the TCRdb table keeps only in-frame clones and is missing some. The table includes more than 65,000 clones, just over 90% detected once. Sequencing was carried out using peripheral blood mononuclear cells (PBMCs). Every receptor here comes from a man aged 25 to 40. CDR3s include the opening cysteine and the closing phenylalanine or tryptophan. The order of the fields is clone size, V gene, D gene, J gene, CDR3 protein, CDR3 DNA. The D gene is left open where the match is weak. Not every row has a clone size; where given, it reads once, few, many or a size class.

>NA|TRBV9|TRBD1|TRBJ2-3
CASRRGTGEGDTQYF
TGTGCCAGCAGGAGAGGGACAGGGGAGGGAGATACGCAGTATTTT
>NA|TRBV5-1|NA|TRBJ2-6
CASSWHRVLGSGANVLTF
TGCGCCAGCAGCTGGCACAGGGTTTTGGGTAGTGGGGCCAACGTCCTGACTTTC
>NA|TRBV19|NA|TRBJ2-7
CASSPGAAGTLYEQYF
TGTGCCAGTAGTCCTGGGGCCGCGGGCACCCTCTACGAGCAGTACTTC
>once|TRBV9|NA|TRBJ1-2
CASSVGQLYGYTF
TGTGCCAGCAGCGTAGGACAGTTATATGGCTACACCTTC
>NA|TRBV2|NA|TRBJ2-1
CASSELKVSSYNEQFF
TGTGCCAGCAGTGAATTAAAGGTCAGCTCCTACAATGAGCAGTTCTTC
>NA|TRBV5-1|NA|TRBJ2-4
CASSLGGEDIQYF
TGCGCCAGCAGCTTGGGTGGGGAGGACATTCAGTACTTC
>NA|TRBV4-2|TRBD2|TRBJ2-1
CASSPGLAGGRAYNEQFF
TGTGCCAGCAGCCCGGGACTAGCGGGAGGGCGCGCCTACAATGAGCAGTTCTTC
>NA|TRBV7-8|NA|TRBJ2-1
CASSLEGQIWHEQFF
TGTGCCAGCAGCTTAGAGGGGCAGATCTGGCATGAGCAGTTCTTC
>NA|TRBV15|TRBD1|TRBJ2-5
CATSRDRGTGGTQYF
TGTGCCACCAGCAGAGATCGGGGGACAGGGGGGACCCAGTACTTC
>NA|TRBV2|TRBD1|TRBJ1-5
CASSDTAGQGQPQHF
TGTGCCAGCAGTGATACGGCGGGACAGGGACAGCCCCAGCATTTT
>NA|TRBV9|TRBD1|TRBJ2-3
CASSGRTGSTDTQYF
TGTGCCAGCAGCGGACGGACAGGGAGCACAGATACGCAGTATTTT
>NA|TRBV28|NA|TRBJ1-5
CATEDSSHNQPQHF
TGTGCCACCGAGGACAGTTCTCACAATCAGCCCCAGCATTTT
>NA|TRBV28|NA|TRBJ2-2
CASSSGQFTGELFF
TGTGCCAGCAGTTCCGGACAGTTCACCGGGGAGCTGTTTTTT
>NA|TRBV27|TRBD2|TRBJ2-7
CASSLFTSGKGEQYF
TGTGCCAGCAGTTTATTTACTAGCGGGAAGGGCGAGCAGTACTTC
>once|TRBV28|TRBD2|TRBJ2-7
CASRLAGDSYEQYF
TGTGCCAGCCGCCTAGCGGGGGACTCCTACGAGCAGTACTTC
>NA|TRBV18|NA|TRBJ1-6
CASSPSLRGNNSPLHF
TGTGCCAGCTCACCCAGTTTGAGAGGGAATAATTCACCCCTCCACTTT
>once|TRBV7-3|TRBD1|TRBJ2-3
CASRTGASTDTQYF
TGTGCCAGCCGGACAGGGGCTAGCACAGATACGCAGTATTTT
>NA|TRBV7-3|TRBD2|TRBJ2-7
CASSAGTSGPYEQYF
TGTGCCAGCAGCGCCGGGACTAGCGGACCCTACGAGCAGTACTTC
>NA|TRBV10-3|TRBD1|TRBJ2-7
CAISGQGYEQYF
TGTGCCATCAGTGGACAGGGGTACGAGCAGTACTTC
>NA|TRBV19|NA|TRBJ2-3
CASRHSYTDTQYF
TGTGCCAGTAGGCACAGCTACACAGATACGCAGTATTTT
>NA|TRBV10-3|NA|TRBJ2-7
CAISEKGGLSSYEQYF
TGTGCCATCAGTGAGAAGGGGGGACTGAGCTCCTACGAGCAGTACTTC
>NA|TRBV30|NA|TRBJ1-6
CAWSTRGAVSPLHF
TGTGCCTGGAGTACCCGGGGGGCAGTTTCACCCCTCCACTTT
>NA|TRBV7-2|TRBD2|TRBJ2-1
CASSFWGGSYNEQFF
TGTGCCAGCAGCTTTTGGGGGGGGAGCTACAATGAGCAGTTCTTC
>NA|TRBV27|TRBD1|TRBJ1-6
CASMTGNSPLHF
TGTGCCAGCATGACAGGGAATTCACCCCTCCACTTT
>NA|TRBV7-2|NA|TRBJ2-7
CASSDPGWTPRVYEQYF
TGTGCCAGCAGCGACCCTGGATGGACCCCTAGGGTTTACGAGCAGTACTTC